Described below is a single TCR beta chain sequence and its context. Its target is not known. The sample originates from a study of post-analysis software for immune sequencing data. TCR beta libraries were prepared from cDNA with unique molecular identifiers. In TCRdb, the PCR reads were re-called with MiXCR into one record per CDR3 protein. The sample includes hundreds of thousands of distinct CDR3 sequences, about 40% of them seen just once. Study results and caveats: With TRBV5-6, TRBV5-1 and TRBV20-1 included, about 5 TRBV segments were more frequent in patients than in controls.

This CDR3 contains 14 residues. Looked up from germline, CDR1 is SEHNR and CDR2 is FQNEAQ (reference sequence). V lost 2 bases and J lost 4, with 12 bases in between. This rearrangement joins TRBV7-9 to TRBJ2-7, with D perhaps matching TRBD1 (6 bases). This clonotype originated in a girl under 18 with multiple sclerosis. Sequenced: blood. CDR3 in DNA: TGTGCCAGCAGCTTAACGACAGGAAGGTACGAGCAGTACTTC. As protein: CASSLTTGRYEQYF.